The present TCR beta chain was sequenced within a study of T cell changes during pregnancy in multiple sclerosis. The ends lost 2 bases at V and 3 bases at J; junction bases unmatched: 13. Germline loops: CDR1 SGHNT, CDR2 YENEEA. The CDR3 runs to 18 residues. Some clones are missing from TCRdb's copy, which holds only in-frame ones; the method was immunoSEQ multiplex PCR. The sample consists of some 10,000 clones, roughly 82% of them appearing once. The sample was CD8+ T cells from peripheral blood mononuclear cells, taken after pregnancy. The sequence came from a female donor in good health, enrolled as a control in a pregnancy study. The V and J genes are TRBV11-3 and TRBJ2-3; 8 bases agree with TRBD2. CDR3 region: CASSLRSEAGAGTDTQYF. The CDR3 DNA is TGTGCCAGCAGCTTAAGGTCCGAAGCGGGGGCGGGGACAGATACGCAGTATTTT.